This paragraph reports one T cell receptor beta chain. Antigen specificity is unknown. The CDR3 sequence is 13 residues long. Trimming left V 5 bases short and J 5 bases short, with 13 bases between. CDR1 and CDR2 (germline): SGHRS, YFSETQ. The sample belongs to a study of T cell responses to AZD1222 COVID-19 vaccine. The study's findings and limits: It was only after the peak T cell response that any repertoires were sampled. Vaccine-associated CD4 TCRs spanned spike, dominant at 160-218 and 743-854. Donors skewed white British and female; clonal diversity was possibly underestimated. Elevations in Spike-specific TCR breadth and depth followed administration of two AZD1222 doses.

Generated by immunoSEQ multiplex PCR, the TCRdb table keeps only in-frame clones and is missing some. Of 98,000 or so clones listed, 86% are singletons. The chain has TRBV5-1 and TRBJ2-5; D is unresolved. Material: peripheral blood, obtained on day 0 of AZD1222 vaccination. This sequence originates from an adult in good health. The chain's CDR3 is CASRRDLVETQYF. CDR3 in DNA: TGCGCCAGCAGGCGAGACTTAGTGGAGACCCAGTACTTC.